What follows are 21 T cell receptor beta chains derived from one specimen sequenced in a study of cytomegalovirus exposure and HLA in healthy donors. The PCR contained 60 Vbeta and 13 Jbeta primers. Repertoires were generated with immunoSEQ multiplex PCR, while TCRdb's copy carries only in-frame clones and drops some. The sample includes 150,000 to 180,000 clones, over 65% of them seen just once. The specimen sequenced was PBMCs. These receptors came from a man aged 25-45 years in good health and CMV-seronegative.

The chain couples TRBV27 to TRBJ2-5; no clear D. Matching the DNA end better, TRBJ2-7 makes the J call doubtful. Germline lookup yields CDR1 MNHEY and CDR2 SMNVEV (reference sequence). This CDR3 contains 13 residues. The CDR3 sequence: CASSLRRSYEQYF. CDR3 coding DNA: TGTGCCAGCAGTCTGAGGAGATCCTACGAGCAGTACTTC.

The DNA of the CDR3 is TGTGCCAGCAGAAGACAGAGCGTCCGGGCTGGGGCCAACGTCCTGACTTTC. Its protein is CASRRQSVRAGANVLTF. The chain uses TRBV2 and TRBJ2-6; tentatively, D is TRBD1 (5 bases). The CDR3 extends over 17 amino acids. Trimming pared 6 bases from V and 2 bases from J, leaving 17 bases between. From germline, CDR1 is SNHLY and CDR2 FYNNEI.

CDR3 residues: CASSFDSSYNEQFF. The CDR3 nucleotides are TGCGCCAGCAGCTTCGATAGCTCCTACAATGAGCAGTTCTTC. The V and J genes are TRBV5-1 and TRBJ2-1; D not certain. CDR3 length equals 14 residues. Per the germline V gene, CDR1 is SGHRS and CDR2 is YFSETQ. The V end lost 2 bases, the J end lost 0 bases, and 6 bases lay between the germline ends.

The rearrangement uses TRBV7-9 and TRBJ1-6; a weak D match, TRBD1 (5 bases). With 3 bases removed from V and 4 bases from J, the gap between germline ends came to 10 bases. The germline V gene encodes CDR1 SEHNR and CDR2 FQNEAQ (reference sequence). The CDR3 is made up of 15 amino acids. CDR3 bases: TGTGCCAGCAGCTTTTACGGACAATATAATTCACCCCTCCACTTT. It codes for CASSFYGQYNSPLHF. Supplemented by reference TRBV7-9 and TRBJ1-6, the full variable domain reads DTGVSQNPRHKITKRGQNVTFRCDPISEHNRLYWYRQTLGQGPEFLTYFQNEAQLEKSRLLSDRFSAERPKGSFSTLEIQRTEQGDSAMYLCASSFYGQYNSPLHFGNGTRLTVT.

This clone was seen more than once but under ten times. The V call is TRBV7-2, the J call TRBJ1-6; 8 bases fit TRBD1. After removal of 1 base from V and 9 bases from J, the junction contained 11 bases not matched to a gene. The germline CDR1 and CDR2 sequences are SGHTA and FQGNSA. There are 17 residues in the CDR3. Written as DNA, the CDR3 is TGTGCCAGCAGCTTAGGACCACGGACAGGGCGGGGTTCACCCCTCCACTTT. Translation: CASSLGPRTGRGSPLHF.

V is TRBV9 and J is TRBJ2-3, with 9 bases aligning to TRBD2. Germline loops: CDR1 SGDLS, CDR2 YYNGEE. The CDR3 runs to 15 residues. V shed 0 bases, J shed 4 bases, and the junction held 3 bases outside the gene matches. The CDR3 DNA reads TGTGCCAGCAGCGTAGGCGGGGGGGTTGCAGATACGCAGTATTTT. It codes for CASSVGGGVADTQYF.

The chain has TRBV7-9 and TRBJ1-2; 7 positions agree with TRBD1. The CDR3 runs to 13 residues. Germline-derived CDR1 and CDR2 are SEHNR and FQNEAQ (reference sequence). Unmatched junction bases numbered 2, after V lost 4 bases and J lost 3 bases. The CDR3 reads CASSSGQYYGYTF. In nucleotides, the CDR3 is TGTGCCAGCAGCTCGGGACAGTACTATGGCTACACCTTC. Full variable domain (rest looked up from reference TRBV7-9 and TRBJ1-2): DTGVSQNPRHKITKRGQNVTFRCDPISEHNRLYWYRQTLGQGPEFLTYFQNEAQLEKSRLLSDRFSAERPKGSFSTLEIQRTEQGDSAMYLCASSSGQYYGYTFGSGTRLTVV.

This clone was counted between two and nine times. The CDR3 DNA is TGTGCCAGCAGATCCGACAGGGGGAAGCTCTATGGCTACACCTTC. It is translated as CASRSDRGKLYGYTF. The V gene is TRBV7-9, the J gene TRBJ1-2; 9 bases line up with TRBD1. After removal of 6 bases from V and 4 bases from J, the junction contained 9 bases not matched to a gene. Germline V gene data show CDR1 as SEHNR and CDR2 as FQNEAQ (reference sequence). CDR3 length: 15 residues.

The CDR3 region has the DNA TGCGCCAGCAGCTTGGCTGCGGGGGGCACTGAAGCTTTCTTT. It yields the protein CASSLAAGGTEAFF. V is TRBV5-1 and J is TRBJ1-1, with a possible D match to TRBD1 (5 bases). This CDR3 is 14 amino acids long. The V gene lost 0 bases and the J gene lost 4 bases, with 10 bases spanning the gap. Germline CDR1 SGHRS, CDR2 YFSETQ.

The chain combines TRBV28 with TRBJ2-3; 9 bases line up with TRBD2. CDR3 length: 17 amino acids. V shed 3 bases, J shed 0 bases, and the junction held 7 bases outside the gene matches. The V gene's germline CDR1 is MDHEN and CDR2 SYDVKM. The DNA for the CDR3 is TGTGCCAGCAGTTTCCCCTCTAGCGGGGTTAGCACAGATACGCAGTATTTT. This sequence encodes CASSFPSSGVSTDTQYF. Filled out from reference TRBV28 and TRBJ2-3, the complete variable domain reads DVKVTQSSRYLVKRTGEKVFLECVQDMDHENMFWYRQDPGLGLRLIYFSYDVKMKEKGDIPEGYSVSREKKERFSLILESASTNQTSMYLCASSFPSSGVSTDTQYFGPGTRLTVL.

The CDR3 DNA follows: TGTGCCAGTAGTACAGACACAACCACAGATACGCAGTATTTT. Translated: CASSTDTTTDTQYF. The J gene is TRBJ2-3, the V gene TRBV19; D unresolved. This CDR3 has 14 amino acids. Trimming stripped 4 bases from V and 2 bases from J, with 10 bases between. Germline V CDR1 and CDR2: LNHDA, SQIVND (reference sequence).

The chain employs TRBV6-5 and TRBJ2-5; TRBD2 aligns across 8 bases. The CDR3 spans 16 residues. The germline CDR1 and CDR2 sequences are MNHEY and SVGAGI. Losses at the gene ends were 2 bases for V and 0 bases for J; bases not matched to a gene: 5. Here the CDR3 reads CASSYLPSGYQETQYF. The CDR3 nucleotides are TGTGCCAGCAGTTACCTTCCTAGCGGGTACCAAGAGACCCAGTACTTC.

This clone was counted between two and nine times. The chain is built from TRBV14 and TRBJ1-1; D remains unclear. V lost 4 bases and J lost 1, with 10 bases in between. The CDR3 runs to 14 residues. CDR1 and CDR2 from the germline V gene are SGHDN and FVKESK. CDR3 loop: CASSPFLSNTEAFF. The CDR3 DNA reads TGTGCCAGCAGCCCTTTTTTATCGAACACTGAAGCTTTCTTT.

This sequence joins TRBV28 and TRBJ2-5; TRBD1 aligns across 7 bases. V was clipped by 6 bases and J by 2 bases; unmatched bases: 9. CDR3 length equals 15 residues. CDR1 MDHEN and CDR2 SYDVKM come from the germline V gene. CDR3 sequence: CASRSLGQRQETQYF. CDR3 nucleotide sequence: TGTGCCAGCAGATCGCTGGGACAGCGTCAAGAGACCCAGTACTTC. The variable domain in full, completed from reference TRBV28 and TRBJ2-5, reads DVKVTQSSRYLVKRTGEKVFLECVQDMDHENMFWYRQDPGLGLRLIYFSYDVKMKEKGDIPEGYSVSREKKERFSLILESASTNQTSMYLCASRSLGQRQETQYFGPGTRLLVL.

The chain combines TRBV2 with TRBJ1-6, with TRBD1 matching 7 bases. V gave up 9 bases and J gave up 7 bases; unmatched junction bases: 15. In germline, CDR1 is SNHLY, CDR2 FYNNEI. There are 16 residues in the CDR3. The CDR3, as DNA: TGTGCCAGTTCGAACAGGGGTTTCTCACCGAATTCACCCCTCCACTTT. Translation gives CASSNRGFSPNSPLHF.

The CDR3 DNA is TGTGCCAGCAGCTTGGTGAGCCGGGGTACACCCCTCCACTTT. Residues: CASSLVSRGTPLHF. J is TRBJ1-6 and V is TRBV5-5, with no clear D. Trimming left V 0 bases short and J 11 bases short, with 12 bases between. The CDR3 sequence is 14 residues long. Germline-derived CDR1 and CDR2 are SGHKS and YYEKEE (reference sequence).

This CDR3 is CAWSASPGIIAKNIQYF. The CDR3 nucleotides are TGTGCCTGGAGTGCAAGTCCGGGAATCATAGCCAAAAACATTCAGTACTTC. The rearrangement joins TRBV30 to TRBJ2-4; weak D call: TRBD2 (5 bases). CDR1 GTSNPN and CDR2 SVGIG come from the germline V gene (reference sequence). V lost 1 base and J lost 0, with 16 bases in between. CDR3 length: 17 amino acids.

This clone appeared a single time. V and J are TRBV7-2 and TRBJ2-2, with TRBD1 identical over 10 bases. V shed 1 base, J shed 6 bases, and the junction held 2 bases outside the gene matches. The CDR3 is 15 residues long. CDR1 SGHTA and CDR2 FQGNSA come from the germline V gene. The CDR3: CASSLGGQGSGELFF. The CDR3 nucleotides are TGTGCCAGCAGCTTAGGGGGACAGGGGTCCGGGGAGCTGTTTTTT.

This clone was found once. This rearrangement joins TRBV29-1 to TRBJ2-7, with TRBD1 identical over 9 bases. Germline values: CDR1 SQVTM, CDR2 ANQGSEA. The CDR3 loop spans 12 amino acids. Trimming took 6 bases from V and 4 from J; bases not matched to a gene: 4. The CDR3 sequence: CSVDGTGYEQYF. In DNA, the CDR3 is TGCAGCGTAGATGGGACAGGGTACGAGCAGTACTTC.

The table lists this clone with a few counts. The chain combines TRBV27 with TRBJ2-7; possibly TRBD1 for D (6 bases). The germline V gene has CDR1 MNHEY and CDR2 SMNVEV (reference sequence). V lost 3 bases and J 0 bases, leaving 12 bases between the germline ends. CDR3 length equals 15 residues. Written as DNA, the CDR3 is TGTGCCAGCAGTTTGCAGGACAGCCGCTCCTACGAGCAGTACTTC. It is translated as CASSLQDSRSYEQYF.

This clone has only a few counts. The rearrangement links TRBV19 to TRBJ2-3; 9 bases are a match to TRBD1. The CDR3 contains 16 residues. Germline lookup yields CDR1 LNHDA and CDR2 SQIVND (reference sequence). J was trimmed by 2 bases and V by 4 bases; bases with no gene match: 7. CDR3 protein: CASSTSGTGYTDTQYF. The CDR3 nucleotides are TGTGCCAGTAGTACCTCCGGGACAGGGTACACAGATACGCAGTATTTT. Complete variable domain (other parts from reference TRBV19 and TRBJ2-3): DGGITQSPKYLFRKEGQNVTLSCEQNLNHDAMYWYRQDPGQGLRLIYYSQIVNDFQKGDIAEGYSVSREKKESFPLTVTSAQKNPTAFYLCASSTSGTGYTDTQYFGPGTRLTVL.